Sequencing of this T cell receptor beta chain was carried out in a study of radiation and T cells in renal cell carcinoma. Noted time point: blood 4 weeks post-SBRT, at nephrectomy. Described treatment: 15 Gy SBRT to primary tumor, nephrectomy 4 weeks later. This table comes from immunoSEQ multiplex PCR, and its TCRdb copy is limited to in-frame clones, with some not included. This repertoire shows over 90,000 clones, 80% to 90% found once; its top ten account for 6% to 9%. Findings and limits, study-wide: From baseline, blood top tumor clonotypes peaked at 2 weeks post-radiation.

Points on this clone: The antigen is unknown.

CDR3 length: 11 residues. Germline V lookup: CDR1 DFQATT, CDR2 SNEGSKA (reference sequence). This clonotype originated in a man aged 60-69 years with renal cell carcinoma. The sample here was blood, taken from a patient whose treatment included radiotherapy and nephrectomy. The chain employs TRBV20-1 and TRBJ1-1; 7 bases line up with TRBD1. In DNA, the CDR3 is TGCAGAACAGGGGTGAACACTGAAGCTTTCTTT. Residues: CRTGVNTEAFF.